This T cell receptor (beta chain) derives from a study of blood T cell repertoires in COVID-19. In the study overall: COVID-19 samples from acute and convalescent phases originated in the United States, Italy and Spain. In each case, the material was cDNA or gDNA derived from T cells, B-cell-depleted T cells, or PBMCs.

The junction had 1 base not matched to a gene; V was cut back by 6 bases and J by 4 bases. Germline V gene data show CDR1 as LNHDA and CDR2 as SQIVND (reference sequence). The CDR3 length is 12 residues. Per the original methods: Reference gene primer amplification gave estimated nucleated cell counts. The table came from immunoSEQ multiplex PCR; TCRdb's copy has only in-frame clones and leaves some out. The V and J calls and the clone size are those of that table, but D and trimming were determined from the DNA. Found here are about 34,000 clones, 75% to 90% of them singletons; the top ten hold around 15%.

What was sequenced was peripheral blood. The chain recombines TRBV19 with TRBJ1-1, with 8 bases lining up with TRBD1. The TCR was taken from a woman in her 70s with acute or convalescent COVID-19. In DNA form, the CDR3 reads TGTGCCAGTAGCGGGACAGGCACTGAAGCTTTCTTT. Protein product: CASSGTGTEAFF. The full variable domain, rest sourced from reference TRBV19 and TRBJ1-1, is DGGITQSPKYLFRKEGQNVTLSCEQNLNHDAMYWYRQDPGQGLRLIYYSQIVNDFQKGDIAEGYSVSREKKESFPLTVTSAQKNPTAFYLCASSGTGTEAFFGQGTRLTVV.